One and the same sample provided the 20 T cell receptor beta chains below, sequenced in a study of T cell repertoires in cytomegalovirus infection. TCRdb fed the reads into MiXCR, producing one record per CDR3 protein. The profile shows approximately 700,000 distinct CDR3 sequences, 35% of them singletons. The sample comprised PBMCs. The origin of the receptors is a human donor in good health (CMV status not recorded). Some clones in this sample may be carry-over from other donors' samples.

The chain uses TRBV7-8 and TRBJ2-7; tentatively, D is TRBD2 (6 bases). The V gene lost 2 bases and the J gene lost 6 bases, with 14 bases spanning the gap. This CDR3 has 14 amino acids. Germline CDR1 reads SGHVS; CDR2 reads FQNEAQ. Here the CDR3 reads CASSLSGGAAEQYF. CDR3 sequence (DNA): TGTGCCAGCAGCTTAAGTGGCGGGGCCGCCGAGCAGTACTTC.

The table lists this clonotype with a few counts. This sequence joins TRBV7-3 and TRBJ1-1; TRBD1 is a possible D gene (6 bases). The CDR3 spans 18 residues. Between the trimmed V and J ends, which lost 6 bases and 0 bases, there was a span of 23 bases. Per germline, CDR1 SGHTA and CDR2 FQGTGA. CDR3 nucleotide sequence: TGTGCCAGCAGTGTAGGCCGGGGGCGAAGATACATGAACACTGAAGCTTTCTTT. It yields the protein CASSVGRGRRYMNTEAFF.

This clonotype came up a few times. The V and J genes are TRBV7-9 and TRBJ1-6; no clear D. There are 13 residues in the CDR3. V was trimmed by 3 bases and J by 5 bases, leaving 5 bases between them. Germline V gene lookup returns CDR1 SEHNR and CDR2 FQNEAQ (reference sequence). The CDR3 region is CASSFRDNSPLHF. CDR3 DNA sequence: TGTGCCAGCAGCTTTCGCGATAATTCACCCCTCCACTTT. The whole variable domain, filled in from reference TRBV7-9 and TRBJ1-6, reads DTGVSQNPRHKITKRGQNVTFRCDPISEHNRLYWYRQTLGQGPEFLTYFQNEAQLEKSRLLSDRFSAERPKGSFSTLEIQRTEQGDSAMYLCASSFRDNSPLHFGNGTRLTVT.

On this clonotype itself: A clone one base away is much larger, so this may be a read error. The V and J genes are TRBV11-2 and TRBJ2-5, with a weak D call TRBD1 (5 bases). The CDR3 consists of 10 residues. Per the germline V gene, CDR1 is SGHAT and CDR2 is FQNNGV. The CDR3 DNA follows: TGTTCCAGCAGCTTAGGGGCCCAGTACTTC. Protein product: CSSSLGAQYF. The variable domain in full, with the rest retrieved from reference TRBV11-2 and TRBJ2-5, is EAGVAQSPRYKIIEKRQSVAFWCNPISGHATLYWYQQILGQGPKLLIQFQNNGVVDDSQLPKDRFSAERLKGVDSTLKIQPAKLEDSAVYLCSSSLGAQYFGPGTRLLVL.

Worth noting for this clonotype: The germline gene is not matched at one end of the junction; a read error may be the cause. This chain connects TRBV5-1 to TRBJ1-5, with TRBD1 identical over 12 bases. The germline gives CDR1 SGHRS, CDR2 YFSETQ. The CDR3 covers 16 residues. The CDR3 here is CASSPGQGARGQPQQF. CDR3 sequence (DNA): TGCGCCAGCAGCCCGGGACAGGGGGCGCGAGGTCAGCCCCAGCAGTTT.

This clonotype was counted between two and nine times. CDR3 sequence reads: CASSLGGRVYEQYF. The CDR3 coding sequence is TGTGCCAGCAGTTTAGGCGGCAGGGTTTACGAGCAGTACTTC. The chain joins TRBV28 to TRBJ2-7, with D possibly TRBD1 on 5 matching bases. The V end was cut by 2 bases, the J end by 4 bases, with 12 bases between. Germline CDR1 reads MDHEN; CDR2 reads SYDVKM. The CDR3 covers 14 residues.

This clonotype was observed many times. The chain joins TRBV28 to TRBJ1-1; D is perhaps TRBD1 (5 bases). The CDR3 runs to 16 residues. CDR1 and CDR2 (germline): MDHEN, SYDVKM. The V and J ends lost 4 bases and 8 bases respectively, with 23 bases between them. The CDR3 sequence: CASSSHGAGRIQEAFF. In DNA, the CDR3 is TGTGCCAGCAGTTCCCATGGGGCAGGCCGAATCCAGGAAGCTTTCTTT.

This chain connects TRBV28 to TRBJ1-1, with TRBD1 matching over 8 bases. J gave up 5 bases and V 6 bases, and 11 bases lay outside the gene matches. The CDR3 is 15 amino acids. Germline V CDR1 and CDR2: MDHEN, SYDVKM. CDR3 nucleotides: TGTGCCAGCAGGCCCACGACAGGGGCTCGGACTGAAGCTTTCTTT. Encoded protein: CASRPTTGARTEAFF.

This chain links TRBV20-1 with TRBJ2-1; D is unresolved. CDR3 size: 15 residues. Germline V lookup: CDR1 DFQATT, CDR2 SNEGSKA (reference sequence). Trimming stripped 3 bases from V and 2 bases from J, with 14 bases between. CDR3 in amino acids: CSARPPRATYNEQFF. CDR3 nucleotides: TGCAGTGCTAGGCCTCCTAGGGCGACCTACAATGAGCAGTTCTTC.

This clonotype has only a few counts. This chain links TRBV7-2 with TRBJ2-1; either TRBD1 or TRBD2 may supply D (5 bases each). The CDR3 consists of 15 residues. CDR1 and CDR2 from the germline V gene are SGHTA and FQGNSA. Deletions cut 8 bases from V and 0 bases from J, with 14 bases between. The CDR3 reads CASGTGTSSYNEQFF. The CDR3 bases are TGTGCCAGCGGAACCGGGACGAGCTCCTACAATGAGCAGTTCTTC.

Notes on this clonotype: Without the conserved terminal phenylalanine or tryptophan, this CDR3 likely stems from a read error. It is unclear where the CDR3 begins or ends on the DNA, so no DNA is shown, and the CDR3 is as TCRdb lists it. The chain employs TRBV27 and TRBJ1-6. Germline CDR1 MNHEY, CDR2 SMNVEV (reference sequence). 15 amino acids form the CDR3, both terminal residues included. The CDR3 sequence is CARRDRSSYNSPLPL.

In this sample, this clonotype turned up a few times. This rearrangement joins TRBV7-2 to TRBJ1-5; D not certain. Germline assignment: CDR1 SGHTA and CDR2 FQGNSA. Trimming stripped 5 bases from V and 5 bases from J, with 10 bases between. CDR3 length equals 13 residues. The CDR3 coding sequence is TGTGCCAGCAGCCACTCCGCCGATCAGCCCCAGCATTTT. Protein product: CASSHSADQPQHF.

This clonotype was detected only once. The rearrangement uses TRBV6-1 and TRBJ2-7; possible D gene TRBD1, 5 bases. Germline CDR1 is MNHNS and CDR2 is SASEGT. The CDR3 length is 18 residues. The V gene lost 2 bases and the J gene lost 4 bases, with 24 bases spanning the gap. This CDR3 reads CASSESHGAARQRYEQYF. DNA for the CDR3: TGTGCCAGCAGTGAATCCCACGGCGCGGCGAGACAGCGTTACGAGCAGTACTTC.

This clonotype was counted ten times or more. The CDR3 coding sequence is TGTGCCAGCAGCTTAGCGAACCCGAACACTGAAGCTTTCTTT. It encodes CASSLANPNTEAFF. The chain employs TRBV7-8 and TRBJ1-1; D gene ambiguous. Per germline, CDR1 SGHVS and CDR2 FQNEAQ. The CDR3 is 14 residues long. Trimming removed 0 bases at V and 1 base at J, with 6 bases between.

The CDR3 DNA follows: TGTGCCAGCACTCCCTGGGGCTCTGGGGCCAACGTCCTGACTTTC. Protein sequence: CASTPWGSGANVLTF. The genes are TRBV28 and TRBJ2-6; no clear D. The V gene's germline CDR1 is MDHEN and CDR2 SYDVKM. Trimming took 7 bases from V and 0 from J, leaving 10 bases between them. This CDR3 is 15 amino acids long. The full variable domain, in which reference TRBV28 and TRBJ2-6 provide the parts outside the CDR3, is DVKVTQSSRYLVKRTGEKVFLECVQDMDHENMFWYRQDPGLGLRLIYFSYDVKMKEKGDIPEGYSVSREKKERFSLILESASTNQTSMYLCASTPWGSGANVLTFGAGSRLTVL.

The V call is TRBV28, the J call TRBJ2-3, with TRBD1 matching 8 bases. V lost 5 bases, J lost 1 base, and 5 bases stayed unmatched. The CDR3 runs to 15 residues. Germline V gene sequence: CDR1 MDHEN, CDR2 SYDVKM. Written as DNA, the CDR3 is TGTGCCAGCAGTCGACCGGGACAGGGCACAGATACGCAGTATTTT. Protein product: CASSRPGQGTDTQYF.

This clonotype was detected ten times or more. J is TRBJ1-1 and V is TRBV7-8; D gene unclear. This CDR3 contains 14 residues. Germline V gene data show CDR1 as SGHVS and CDR2 as FQNEAQ. Trimming shortened V by 5 bases and J by 0 bases, and 10 bases separated the two germline ends. The CDR3: CASSLGRMNTEAFF. Here the CDR3 DNA reads TGTGCCAGCAGCCTCGGACGCATGAACACTGAAGCTTTCTTT.

The rearrangement joins TRBV20-1 to TRBJ1-6, with 7 bases matching TRBD1. V was clipped by 1 base and J by 5 bases; unmatched bases: 8. The CDR3 has 16 amino acids. Per the germline V gene, CDR1 is DFQATT and CDR2 is SNEGSKA (reference sequence). For the CDR3, the DNA is TGCAGTGCTAGAGGACAGGGATCTTGGGATAATTCACCCCTCCACTTT. The encoded protein is CSARGQGSWDNSPLHF.

The rearrangement uses TRBV28 and TRBJ2-5, with D unclear. From germline, CDR1 is MDHEN and CDR2 SYDVKM. The ends were cut back, 2 bases at V and 5 bases at J, with 9 bases in the middle. This CDR3 contains 13 residues. CDR3 amino acids: CASSLLYGETQYF. The CDR3 nucleotides are TGTGCCAGCAGTTTACTATATGGGGAGACCCAGTACTTC.

The rearrangement links TRBV10-3 to TRBJ2-7; 8 nucleotides match TRBD1. Unmatched junction bases numbered 4, after V lost 6 bases and J lost 0 bases. The length of the CDR3 is 14 residues. From germline, CDR1 is ENHRY and CDR2 SYGVKD. CDR3 sequence reads: CAIRSGTGSYEQYF. The DNA of the CDR3 is TGTGCCATCAGATCCGGGACAGGCTCCTACGAGCAGTACTTC.